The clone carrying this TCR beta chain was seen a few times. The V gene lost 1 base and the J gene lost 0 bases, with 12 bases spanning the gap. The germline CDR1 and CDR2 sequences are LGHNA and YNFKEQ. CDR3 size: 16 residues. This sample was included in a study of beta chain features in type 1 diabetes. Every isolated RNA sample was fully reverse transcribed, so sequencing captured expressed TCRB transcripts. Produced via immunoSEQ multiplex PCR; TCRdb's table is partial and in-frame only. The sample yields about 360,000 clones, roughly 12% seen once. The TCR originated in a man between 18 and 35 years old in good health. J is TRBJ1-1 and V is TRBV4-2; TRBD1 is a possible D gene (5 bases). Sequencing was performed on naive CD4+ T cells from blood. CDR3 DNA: TGTGCCAGCAGCCAAGGTATAGGGGAAATGAACACTGAAGCTTTCTTT. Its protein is CASSQGIGEMNTEAFF.